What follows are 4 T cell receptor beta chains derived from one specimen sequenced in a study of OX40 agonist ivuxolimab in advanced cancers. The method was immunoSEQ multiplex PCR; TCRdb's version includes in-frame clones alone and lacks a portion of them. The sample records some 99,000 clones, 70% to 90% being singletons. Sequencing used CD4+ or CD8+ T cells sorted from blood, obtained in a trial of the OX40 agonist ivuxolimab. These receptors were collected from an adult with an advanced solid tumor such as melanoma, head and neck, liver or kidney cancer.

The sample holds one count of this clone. CDR3 DNA sequence: TGTGCCAGCAGCTCCCCGGGTCTCTCCTACGAGCAGTACTTC. It yields the protein CASSSPGLSYEQYF. The J gene is TRBJ2-7, the V gene TRBV7-9; D is undetermined. Germline CDR1 is SEHNR and CDR2 is FQNEAQ (reference sequence). Trimming cost V 4 bases and J 0 bases, with 10 bases left between them. The CDR3 is made up of 14 amino acids.

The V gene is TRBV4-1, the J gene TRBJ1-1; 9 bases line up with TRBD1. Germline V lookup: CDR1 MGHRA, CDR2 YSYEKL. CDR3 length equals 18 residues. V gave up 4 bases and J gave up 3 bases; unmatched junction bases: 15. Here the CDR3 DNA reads TGCGCCAGCAGCCCTGACTTGTGGGACAGGGAACAAGACACTGAAGCTTTCTTT. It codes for CASSPDLWDREQDTEAFF.

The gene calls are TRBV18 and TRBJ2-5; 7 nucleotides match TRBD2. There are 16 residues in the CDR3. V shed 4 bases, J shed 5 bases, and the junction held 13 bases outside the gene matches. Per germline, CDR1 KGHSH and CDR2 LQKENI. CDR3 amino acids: CASSQTTLEGGETQYF. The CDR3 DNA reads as TGTGCCAGCTCACAAACTACTTTGGAGGGAGGGGAGACCCAGTACTTC.

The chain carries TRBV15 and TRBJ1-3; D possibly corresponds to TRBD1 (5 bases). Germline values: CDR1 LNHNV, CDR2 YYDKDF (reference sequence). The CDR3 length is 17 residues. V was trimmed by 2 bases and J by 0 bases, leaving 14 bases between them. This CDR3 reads CATSRSGTVNSGNTIYF. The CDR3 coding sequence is TGTGCCACCAGCAGATCGGGGACGGTGAACTCTGGAAACACCATATATTTT.